The rows below give T cell receptor beta chains drawn from one sample of a study of OX40 agonist ivuxolimab in advanced cancers. Generated by immunoSEQ multiplex PCR, the TCRdb table keeps only in-frame clones and is missing some. The profile covers roughly 84,000 clones, with more than 65% appearing a single time and roughly 4.9% taken by the ten largest. The source was CD4+ or CD8+ T cells sorted from blood, collected in a trial of the OX40 agonist ivuxolimab. The receptors stem from an adult with an advanced solid tumor such as melanoma, head and neck, liver or kidney cancer. CDR3s include the opening cysteine and the closing phenylalanine or tryptophan. D genes are given only for firm matches. Expanded clones get a size class; other rows say once, few or many, or leave the size out.

V	length	size	D	J	DNA	CDR3
TRBV6-5	16	few	-	TRBJ1-1	TGTGCCAGCAGTTACGGGGGGGCACAGGTTGACACTGAAGCTTTCTTT	CASSYGGAQVDTEAFF
TRBV6-5	12	-	-	TRBJ1-1	TGTGCCAGCAGTTACGAGGGCTTTGAAGCTTTCTTT	CASSYEGFEAFF
TRBV6-5	14	-	-	TRBJ1-4	TGTGCCAGCAGGGGGGGAGTGAATAATGAAAAACTGTTTTTT	CASRGGVNNEKLFF
TRBV5-4	13	-	TRBD1	TRBJ1-2	TGTGCCAGCAGCCTAGGACAGGGTGGCGGCTACACCTTC	CASSLGQGGGYTF
TRBV5-1	16	few	-	TRBJ2-7	TGCGCCAGCAGCGCACTCCCGGGACTCCGCTCCTCCGAGCAGTACTTC	CASSALPGLRSSEQYF
TRBV5-1	13	few	-	TRBJ1-1	TGCGCCAGCAGCTTCACGCCCGACACTGAAGCTTTCTTT	CASSFTPDTEAFF
TRBV5-6	13	-	-	TRBJ2-5	TGTGCCAGCAGCTCGACGGGGACGGAGACCCAGTACTTC	CASSSTGTETQYF
TRBV5-1	11	-	-	TRBJ2-7	TGCGCCAGCAGCGTTTCCTACGAGCAGTACTTC	CASSVSYEQYF
TRBV6-1	13	-	TRBD1	TRBJ1-2	TGTGCCAGTAGCGCCGGGACAGGCTATGGCTACACCTTC	CASSAGTGYGYTF
TRBV6-7	15	many	TRBD2	TRBJ2-1	TGTGCCAGCAGTTACGGGACTAGCGGCTACAATGAGCAGTTCTTC	CASSYGTSGYNEQFF
TRBV7-9	14	few	TRBD1	TRBJ2-7	TGTGCCAGCAGCCCAGGGGGAGACGGGAACGAGCAGTACTTC	CASSPGGDGNEQYF
TRBV4-2	15	-	-	TRBJ1-4	TGTGCCAGCAGCCCCCAGGGAGGGGAAAATGAAAAACTGTTTTTT	CASSPQGGENEKLFF
TRBV5-4	15	-	-	TRBJ1-3	TGTGCCAGCAGCTTGGATGGGGGATCTGGAAACACCATATATTTT	CASSLDGGSGNTIYF
TRBV5-1	15	-	TRBD1	TRBJ2-7	TGCGCCAGCAGCGCCTCCGGGACAGGGGCCACAGGGAAGAGCTTC	CASSASGTGATGKSF
TRBV6-5	15	-	-	TRBJ1-5	TGTGCCAGCAGTTACGGGGCACCAAACAATCAGCCCCAGCATTTT	CASSYGAPNNQPQHF
TRBV13	17	-	TRBD2	TRBJ2-2	TGTGCCAGCAGCCGACCCCCCGGACTAGCGATATCCGGGGAGCTGTTTTTT	CASSRPPGLAISGELFF
TRBV7-2	10	-	-	TRBJ2-1	TGTGCCAGCAGCTTAGTTGAGCAGTTCTTC	CASSLVEQFF
TRBV7-9	13	-	TRBD2	TRBJ2-1	TGTGCCAGCAGATTCACTAGCGGGGAGTACGTGTTCTTC	CASRFTSGEYVFF
TRBV2	14	-	TRBD1	TRBJ1-4	TGTGCCAGCGTCGAGGACAGGAGGAAAGAAAAACTGTTTTTT	CASVEDRRKEKLFF
TRBV4-1	16	-	-	TRBJ1-3	TGCGCCAGCAGTCTCTTCTCCGGGACAACTGGAAACACCATATATTTT	CASSLFSGTTGNTIYF
TRBV2	13	-	-	TRBJ1-4	TGTGCCAGCAGTGATTCAGGGTATGAAAAACTGTTTTTT	CASSDSGYEKLFF
TRBV9	15	-	-	TRBJ1-1	TGTGCCAGCAGCGCAGGCCCAGGATTGAACACTGAAGCTTTCTTT	CASSAGPGLNTEAFF
TRBV4-1	13	-	-	TRBJ1-2	TGCGCCAGCGGCCGCCCTAACGGAATAGGCTACACCTTC	CASGRPNGIGYTF
TRBV28	12	few	-	TRBJ2-7	TGTGCCAGCAGTTTGCTTTCCTACGAGCAGTACTTC	CASSLLSYEQYF
TRBV7-9	14	-	-	TRBJ1-1	TGTGCCAGCAGCTTAGGGGTGTCGGGGACTGAAGCTTTCTTT	CASSLGVSGTEAFF
TRBV6-5	15	-	TRBD1	TRBJ2-7	TGTGCCAGCAGCCCCACCGGGACAGGGGGAGGCGAGCAGTACTTC	CASSPTGTGGGEQYF
TRBV7-2	13	-	-	TRBJ2-7	TGTGCCAGCAGCTTAGTCGGTACCCCCGAGCAGTACTTC	CASSLVGTPEQYF
TRBV19	14	-	-	TRBJ2-7	TGTGCCAGTAGTATAGGGACAAAGTCCTACGAGCAGTACTTC	CASSIGTKSYEQYF
TRBV10-3	13	-	-	TRBJ1-1	TGTGCCATCAGTGCCACTATGAACACTGAAGCTTTCTTT	CAISATMNTEAFF
TRBV7-7	18	few	TRBD1	TRBJ1-2	TGTGCTAGCAGCTTAGCGCGAGGACAGGGGGGAATTCCATATGGCTACACCTTC	CASSLARGQGGIPYGYTF
TRBV27	18	few	-	TRBJ2-1	TGTGCCAGCAGTTTATCGCTGGGGGCGGGAGATCGGAGCAATGAGCAGTTCTTC	CASSLSLGAGDRSNEQFF
TRBV29-1	16	few	TRBD1	TRBJ2-3	TGCAGCGTTGAAGATCCCGACAGGGGGGAGTTAGATACGCAGTATTTT	CSVEDPDRGELDTQYF
TRBV11-2	12	-	-	TRBJ2-5	TGTGCCAGCAGCCGATCCCAAGAGACCCAGTACTTC	CASSRSQETQYF
TRBV18	15	-	TRBD1	TRBJ2-1	TGTGCCAGCTCACTGAGTGGACAGGTACTCAATGAGCAGTTCTTC	CASSLSGQVLNEQFF
TRBV2	16	-	-	TRBJ1-6	TGTGCCAGCAGTTACGGGGGAGGGGTAGCCGTTTCACCCCTCCACTTT	CASSYGGGVAVSPLHF
TRBV6-5	15	-	-	TRBJ2-6	TGTGCCAGCAACTTTGGGTGGGGAGATGCCAACGTCCTGACTTTC	CASNFGWGDANVLTF
TRBV27	16	-	TRBD2	TRBJ2-1	TGTGCCAGCAGTTTATCGCCTAGCGGGAGCTACAATGAGCAGTTCTTC	CASSLSPSGSYNEQFF
TRBV7-2	18	-	-	TRBJ1-1	TGTGCCAGCAGCTTATACGCCTATCGGGGGCAGGGGAACACTGAAGCTTTCTTT	CASSLYAYRGQGNTEAFF
TRBV27	14	-	TRBD2	TRBJ2-7	TGTGCCAGCAGTCTCGGGAGGGGCATCTACGAGCAGTACTTC	CASSLGRGIYEQYF
TRBV5-1	14	-	-	TRBJ1-3	TGCGCCAGCAGCCCAAGGACAGCTGGAAACACCATATATTTT	CASSPRTAGNTIYF
TRBV7-9	14	few	TRBD1	TRBJ1-6	TGTGCCAGCAGCCCCACAGGGGGCAATTCACCCCTCCACTTT	CASSPTGGNSPLHF
TRBV7-7	16	-	TRBD2	TRBJ2-3	TGTGCCAGCAGCTTTGGGGGAGCGGGAGGCGTAGATACGCAGTATTTT	CASSFGGAGGVDTQYF
TRBV11-3	13	-	-	TRBJ2-7	TGTGCCAGCAGCTTAGTCGGCGGCTACGAGCAGTACTTC	CASSLVGGYEQYF
TRBV19	13	-	TRBD1	TRBJ2-7	TGTGCCAGTAGTAACAGGGGATACGACGAGCAGTACTTC	CASSNRGYDEQYF
TRBV6-1	17	-	TRBD1	TRBJ1-6	TGTGCCAGCAGTGGACAGGGGGAAGTCACGGGTAATTCACCCCTCCACTTT	CASSGQGEVTGNSPLHF
TRBV6-5	15	-	-	TRBJ2-7	TGTGCCAGCAGTCACTATCGACAGGTTACCTACGAGCAGTACTTC	CASSHYRQVTYEQYF